This T cell receptor beta chain was recovered during a study of OX40 agonist ivuxolimab in advanced cancers. The method was immunoSEQ multiplex PCR; TCRdb's version includes in-frame clones alone and lacks a portion of them. Of 75,000 to 100,000 clones listed, roughly 80% are singletons. The CDR3 is 13 amino acids. V was cut by 5 bases and J by 0 bases, with 10 bases left in between. Germline CDR1 and CDR2: SQVTM and ANQGSEA. The chain uses TRBV29-1 and TRBJ1-1, with D uncertain. The source was CD4+ or CD8+ T cells sorted from blood, collected in a trial of the OX40 agonist ivuxolimab. The clonotype originates from an adult with an advanced solid tumor such as melanoma, head and neck, liver or kidney cancer. The CDR3 spells CSVFTDMNTEAFF. DNA of the CDR3: TGCAGCGTTTTCACTGACATGAACACTGAAGCTTTCTTT.